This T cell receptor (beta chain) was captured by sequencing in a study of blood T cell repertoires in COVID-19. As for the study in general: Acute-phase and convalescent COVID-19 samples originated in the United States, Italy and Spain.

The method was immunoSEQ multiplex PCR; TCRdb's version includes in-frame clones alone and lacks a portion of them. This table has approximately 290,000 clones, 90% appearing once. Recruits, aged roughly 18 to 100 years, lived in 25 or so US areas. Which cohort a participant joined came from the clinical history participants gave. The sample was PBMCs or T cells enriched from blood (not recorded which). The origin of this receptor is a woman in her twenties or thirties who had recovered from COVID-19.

Written as DNA, the CDR3 is TGTGCCAGCAGTAACCCGTCAGGGGGCAACAATGAGCAGTTCTTC. Residues: CASSNPSGGNNEQFF. The genes are TRBV28 and TRBJ2-1; the match to TRBD1 covers 8 bases. In germline, CDR1 is MDHEN, CDR2 SYDVKM. Trimming cost V 5 bases and J 5 bases; bases outside gene matches: 8. The CDR3 is 15 residues long.